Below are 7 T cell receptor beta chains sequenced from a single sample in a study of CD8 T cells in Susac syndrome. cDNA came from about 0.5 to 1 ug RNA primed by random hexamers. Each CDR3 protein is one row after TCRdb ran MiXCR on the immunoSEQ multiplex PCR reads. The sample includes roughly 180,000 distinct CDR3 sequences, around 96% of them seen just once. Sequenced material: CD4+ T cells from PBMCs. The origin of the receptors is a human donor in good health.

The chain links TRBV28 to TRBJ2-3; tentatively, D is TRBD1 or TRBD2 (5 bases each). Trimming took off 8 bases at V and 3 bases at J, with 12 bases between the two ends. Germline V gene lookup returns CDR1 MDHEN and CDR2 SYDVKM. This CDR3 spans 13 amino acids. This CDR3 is CASGLEGTDTQYF. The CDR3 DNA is TGTGCCAGCGGGTTAGAGGGGACAGATACGCAGTATTTT.

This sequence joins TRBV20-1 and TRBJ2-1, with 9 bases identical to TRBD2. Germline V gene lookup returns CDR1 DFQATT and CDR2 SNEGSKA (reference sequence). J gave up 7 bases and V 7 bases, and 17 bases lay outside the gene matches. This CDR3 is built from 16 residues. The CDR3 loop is CSGGKGFGGRANEQFF. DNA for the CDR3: TGCAGTGGAGGGAAAGGGTTTGGCGGGAGGGCGAATGAGCAGTTCTTC.

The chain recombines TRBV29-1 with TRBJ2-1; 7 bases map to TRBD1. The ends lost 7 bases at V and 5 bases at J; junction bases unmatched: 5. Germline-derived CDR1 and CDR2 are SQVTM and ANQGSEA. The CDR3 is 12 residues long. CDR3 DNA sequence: TGCAGCGGAGGGACAGCAAACAATGAGCAGTTCTTC. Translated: CSGGTANNEQFF.

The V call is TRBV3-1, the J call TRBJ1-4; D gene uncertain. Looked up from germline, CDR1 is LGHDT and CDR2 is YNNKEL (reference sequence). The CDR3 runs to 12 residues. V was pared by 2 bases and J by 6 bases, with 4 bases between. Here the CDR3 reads CASSQTDEKLFF. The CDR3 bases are TGTGCCAGCAGCCAAACAGATGAAAAACTGTTTTTT.

The CDR3 DNA reads TGTGCCAGCAGTTTCAGCGGGGACGAGCAGTACTTC. It translates to CASSFSGDEQYF. V gene TRBV28 combines with J gene TRBJ2-7; TRBD2 aligns across 7 bases. The CDR3 spans 12 residues. V gave up 3 bases and J gave up 5 bases; unmatched junction bases: 1. Germline values: CDR1 MDHEN, CDR2 SYDVKM.

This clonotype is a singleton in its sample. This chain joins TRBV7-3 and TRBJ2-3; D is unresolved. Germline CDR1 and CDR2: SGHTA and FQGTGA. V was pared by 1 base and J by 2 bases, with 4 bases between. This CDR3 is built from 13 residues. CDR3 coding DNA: TGTGCCAGCAGCTTAATACTCACAGATACGCAGTATTTT. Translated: CASSLILTDTQYF.

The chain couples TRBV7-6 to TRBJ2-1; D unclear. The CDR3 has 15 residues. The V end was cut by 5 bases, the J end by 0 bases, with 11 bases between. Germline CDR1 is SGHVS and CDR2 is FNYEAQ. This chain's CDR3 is CASSPTANSYNEQFF. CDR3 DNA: TGTGCCAGCAGCCCTACAGCAAACTCCTACAATGAGCAGTTCTTC. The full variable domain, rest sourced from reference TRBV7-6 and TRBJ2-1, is GAGVSQSPRYKVTKRGQDVALRCDPISGHVSLYWYRQALGQGPEFLTYFNYEAQQDKSGLPNDRFSAERPEGSISTLTIQRTEQRDSAMYRCASSPTANSYNEQFFGPGTRLTVL.